These 21 T cell receptor beta chains originate from one sample sequenced in a study of molecular identifiers for immune sequencing clone quantification. TCRdb recomputed calls from the PCR reads with MiXCR, one row per CDR3 protein. The repertoire holds approximately 590,000 distinct CDR3 sequences, about 25% seen once, with 0.78% in the top ten. Source material: naive CD8+ T cells from blood, with Jurkat cell RNA spiked in. Documented subset: FACS-sorted CD8+CD4-CCR7+CD45RA+ naive T cells. All receptors derive from a human donor in good health. Some libraries in this study had Jurkat cell RNA spiked in.

With regard to this clonotype: One end of the junction varies from germline; a read error may be responsible. This chain links TRBV7-9 with TRBJ2-5; 7 nucleotides agree with TRBD1. Germline CDR1 reads SEHNR; CDR2 reads FQNEAQ (reference sequence). The CDR3 has 15 amino acids. CDR3 amino acids: CASSGTDGYQEIQYF. Written as DNA, the CDR3 is TGTGCCAGCAGTGGGACAGATGGCTACCAAGAGATCCAGTACTTC.

Notes on this clonotype: The junction and the germline gene differ at one end; a read error may be behind it. The V and J genes are TRBV20-1 and TRBJ2-7; possible D gene TRBD1, 5 bases. The CDR3 is 13 residues long. Germline V gene sequence: CDR1 DFQATT, CDR2 SNEGSKA (reference sequence). This chain's CDR3 is CGARVDTSYEQYF. CDR3 nucleotide sequence: TGCGGTGCTAGGGTGGACACCTCCTACGAGCAGTACTTC.

Notes on this clonotype: The conserved closing phenylalanine or tryptophan is absent in this CDR3, likely reflecting a read error. CDR3 amino acids: CASSLFRQGGGISGANVLTY. CDR3 bases: TGTGCCAGCAGCTTATTCCGCCAGGGGGGGGGGATCTCTGGGGCCAACGTCCTGACTTAC. The chain links TRBV7-3 to TRBJ2-6, with D perhaps being TRBD1 or TRBD2 (7 bases each). This CDR3 region has 20 residues. The V and J ends lost 2 bases and 0 bases respectively, with 20 bases between them. Germline assignment: CDR1 SGHTA and CDR2 FQGTGA.

This clonotype was observed many times. The V call is TRBV14, the J call TRBJ2-2; D gene ambiguous. The germline V gene has CDR1 SGHDN and CDR2 FVKESK. The CDR3 has 14 amino acids. Trimming took off 5 bases at V and 1 base at J, with 8 bases between the two ends. As DNA, the CDR3 is TGTGCCAGCAGCTGGACGGTGAACACCGGGGAGCTGTTTTTT. The encoded protein is CASSWTVNTGELFF.

This clonotype was counted at least ten times. J is TRBJ2-5 and V is TRBV28, with 9 bases lining up with TRBD1. The CDR3 extends over 15 amino acids. CDR1 MDHEN and CDR2 SYDVKM come from the germline V gene. The V and J ends lost 6 bases and 5 bases, in that order; junction bases with no gene match: 10. This CDR3 reads CASSPGQGTLETQYF. In DNA, the CDR3 is TGTGCCAGCAGCCCCGGACAGGGGACTCTGGAGACCCAGTACTTC.

V usage is TRBV15 and J usage is TRBJ1-1; possibly TRBD1 for D (5 bases). V was shortened by 5 bases and J by 5 bases, with 12 bases between the two germline ends. Germline CDR1 reads LNHNV; CDR2 reads YYDKDF (reference sequence). The CDR3 spans 13 residues. CDR3 protein: CATSPGRETEAFF. CDR3 nucleotide sequence: TGTGCCACCAGCCCAGGGCGGGAAACTGAAGCTTTCTTT.

Worth noting for this clonotype: With a much larger clone just one base away, this may be a read error. CDR3 residues: CASSTAITGEKLFF. As DNA, the CDR3 is TGTGCCAGCAGTACCGCCATCACCGGGGAAAAACTGTTTTTT. The chain recombines TRBV28 with TRBJ1-4; D is unresolved. The CDR3 has 14 residues. CDR1 is MDHEN and CDR2 is SYDVKM in the germline V gene. V dropped 5 bases and J dropped 8 bases, with 15 bases sitting between them.

V is TRBV30 and J is TRBJ2-5; D might be TRBD2 (7 bases). The V gene lost 1 base and the J gene lost 0 bases, with 12 bases spanning the gap. The length of the CDR3 is 15 residues. Germline V CDR1 and CDR2: GTSNPN, SVGIG (reference sequence). The CDR3 spells CAWSGGGADQETQYF. The CDR3 DNA is TGTGCCTGGAGTGGAGGGGGGGCCGACCAAGAGACCCAGTACTTC.

Regarding this clonotype: Just one base apart from a much larger clone, this may be a read error. The chain couples TRBV5-6 to TRBJ1-1; D is unclear. Germline V gene lookup returns CDR1 SGHDT and CDR2 YYEEEE. V shed 2 bases and J shed 4 bases, with 12 bases lying between them. This CDR3 comprises 14 residues. The CDR3, as DNA: TGTGCCAGCAGCTTTGGAGGATATACCACTGAAGCTTTCTTT. Protein: CASSFGGYTTEAFF.

This clonotype occurred a few times. J is TRBJ1-5 and V is TRBV19, with D hard to call. This CDR3 comprises 12 residues. The V end lost 1 base, the J end lost 6 bases, and 4 bases lay between the germline ends. Germline CDR1 LNHDA, CDR2 SQIVND (reference sequence). The CDR3 coding sequence is TGTGCCAGTAGTATAGGCATTCAGCCCCAGCATTTT. It encodes CASSIGIQPQHF.

The chain links TRBV5-4 to TRBJ2-3; 11 bases agree with TRBD1. V shed 0 bases, J shed 0 bases, and the junction held 3 bases outside the gene matches. Germline CDR1 reads SGHNT; CDR2 reads YYREEE (reference sequence). CDR3 length: 17 residues. The CDR3 nucleotides read TGTGCCAGCAGCTTGGGGGGACAGGGGGTTAGCACAGATACGCAGTATTTT. It is translated as CASSLGGQGVSTDTQYF. Full variable domain (remainder filled in from reference TRBV5-4 and TRBJ2-3): ETGVTQSPTHLIKTRGQQVTLRCSSQSGHNTVSWYQQALGQGPQFIFQYYREEENGRGNFPPRFSGLQFPNYSSELNVNALELDDSALYLCASSLGGQGVSTDTQYFGPGTRLTVL.

There are a few counts of this clonotype. This chain uses TRBV7-8 with TRBJ2-7, with unresolved D. The CDR3 has 14 residues. Germline loops: CDR1 SGHVS, CDR2 FQNEAQ. The V and J ends lost 5 bases and 0 bases respectively, with 11 bases between them. Written as DNA, the CDR3 is TGTGCCAGCAGCCTATGCTCCAGCTCCTACGAGCAGTACTTC. Translating it yields CASSLCSSSYEQYF.

This clonotype has a count of ten or more. The rearrangement joins TRBV6-2 or TRBV6-3 to TRBJ1-1, with 9 nucleotides matching TRBD1. Germline trimming cut 5 bases from V and 4 bases from J; bases unmatched to any gene: 5. In germline, CDR1 is MNHEY, CDR2 SVGEGT. CDR3 length: 14 residues. The CDR3 coding sequence is TGTGCCAGCAGTCTCCGGGACAGGGCCACTGAAGCTTTCTTT. It yields the protein CASSLRDRATEAFF.

The V and J genes are TRBV24-1 and TRBJ2-5; D remains ambiguous. Germline CDR1 reads KGHDR; CDR2 reads SFDVKD. Trimming removed 8 bases from V and 3 bases from J, with 9 bases in between. This CDR3 is 12 amino acids long. This CDR3 is CATNGGEETQYF. Written as DNA, the CDR3 is TGTGCCACCAATGGTGGAGAAGAGACCCAGTACTTC.

This clonotype was picked up one time. This chain links TRBV19 with TRBJ1-1; possible D gene TRBD1, 5 bases. With 3 bases removed from V and 1 base from J, the gap between germline ends came to 9 bases. Per the germline V gene, CDR1 is LNHDA and CDR2 is SQIVND (reference sequence). The CDR3 totals 14 residues. The CDR3 nucleotides are TGTGCCAGTAGTATGATGCAGGGGAACACTGAAGCTTTCTTT. This sequence encodes CASSMMQGNTEAFF.

This clonotype was recorded at least ten times. This chain joins TRBV14 and TRBJ2-1; TRBD2 agrees at 9 bases. The V gene end was trimmed by 0 bases and the J gene end by 8 bases; junction bases not matched to a gene: 8. The germline V gene encodes CDR1 SGHDN and CDR2 FVKESK. This CDR3 has 16 amino acids. DNA of the CDR3: TGTGCCAGCAGCCAAGATACGAGCGGGAGGATGTATGAGCAGTTCTTC. Protein: CASSQDTSGRMYEQFF. The full variable domain, in which reference TRBV14 and TRBJ2-1 provide the parts outside the CDR3, is EAGVTQFPSHSVIEKGQTVTLRCDPISGHDNLYWYRRVMGKEIKFLLHFVKESKQDESGMPNNRFLAERTGGTYSTLKVQPAELEDSGVYFCASSQDTSGRMYEQFFGPGTRLTVL.

The sample holds many counts of this clonotype. The J gene is TRBJ2-7, the V gene TRBV7-9; D gene uncertain. The CDR3 contains 13 residues. The V gene's germline CDR1 is SEHNR and CDR2 FQNEAQ (reference sequence). The V end lost 1 base, the J end lost 3 bases, and 7 bases lay between the germline ends. CDR3 region: CASSLVDGYEQYF. As DNA, the CDR3 is TGTGCCAGCAGCTTAGTAGACGGCTACGAGCAGTACTTC.

The V call is TRBV3-1, the J call TRBJ1-2, with a weak D call TRBD1 (5 bases). CDR3 length: 17 residues. In germline, CDR1 is LGHDT, CDR2 YNNKEL (reference sequence). V was clipped by 4 bases and J by 7 bases, with 25 bases between them. Written as DNA, the CDR3 is TGTGCCAGCAGCCCAAGCCGAGGGGAGGGGAACGTCTGTGGCTACACCTTC. This gives the protein CASSPSRGEGNVCGYTF.

This clonotype came up many times. This chain joins TRBV28 and TRBJ2-2; D not resolved. Germline CDR1 MDHEN, CDR2 SYDVKM. This CDR3 comprises 14 residues. The V end lost 5 bases, the J end lost 1 base, and 8 bases lay between the germline ends. The CDR3 bases are TGTGCCAGCAGTAATGGGTTGAACACCGGGGAGCTGTTTTTT. Protein product: CASSNGLNTGELFF.

The table lists this clonotype with many counts. This chain joins TRBV12-3 or TRBV12-4 and TRBJ2-5; tentatively, D is TRBD1 (5 bases). The CDR3 is 14 residues long. V lost 5 bases and J 0 bases, leaving 10 bases between the germline ends. Written as DNA, the CDR3 is TGTGCCAGCAGTCGAACAGGTTACCAAGAGACCCAGTACTTC. It specifies CASSRTGYQETQYF.

This clonotype turned up a few times. The DNA for the CDR3 is TGCGCCAGCAGCCCATGGCGGGGGAGCGGGACTGAAGCTTTCTTT. It translates to CASSPWRGSGTEAFF. The chain joins TRBV4-3 to TRBJ1-1; tentative D call: TRBD1 (5 bases). The V end lost 4 bases, the J end lost 5 bases, and 17 bases lay between the germline ends. Looked up from germline, CDR1 is LGHNA and CDR2 is YSLEER. This CDR3 comprises 15 residues.